These 32 T cell receptor beta chains came from one sample sequenced in a study of cytotoxic CD8 clonotypes in ibrutinib-treated CLL (dated by TCRdb to 2020 to 2022). The protocol used for the library was the immunoSEQ multiplex PCR assay. TCRdb limited this immuneACCESS table to in-frame rearrangements with V and J called. A share of clones is missing; checked studies link under half to unresolved V genes, and the rest is unexplained. Counted in this sample were about 140,000 clones; around 80% of them appeared once. The top ten constitute 7.5% to 8% of the sample. The sample here was PBMCs, taken after 36 months of ibrutinib treatment. The receptors were sampled from a human donor with chronic lymphocytic leukemia.

The genes are TRBV30 and TRBJ2-7; D is possibly TRBD1 (6 bases). The CDR3 extends over 16 amino acids. The V end lost 2 bases, the J end lost 2 bases, and 19 bases lay between the germline ends. Germline V gene data show CDR1 as GTSNPN and CDR2 as SVGIG (reference sequence). The CDR3 loop reads CAWSKFGTPTTYEQYF. CDR3 nucleotides: TGTGCCTGGAGTAAATTCGGGACACCTACCACCTACGAGCAGTACTTC.

The chain joins TRBV5-4 to TRBJ1-4; 10 bases are shared with TRBD1. Germline CDR1 SGHNT, CDR2 YYREEE (reference sequence). Losses at the gene ends were 5 bases for V and 4 bases for J; bases not matched to a gene: 5. This CDR3 contains 15 residues. CDR3 DNA: TGTGCCAGCAGAGTGACAGGGGGCCTTAATGAAAAACTGTTTTTT. Translating it yields CASRVTGGLNEKLFF.

This chain uses TRBV11-2 with TRBJ2-7, with TRBD1 as a possible D gene (5 bases). This CDR3 contains 16 residues. Germline V gene data show CDR1 as SGHAT and CDR2 as FQNNGV. Trimming took off 3 bases at V and 2 bases at J, with 17 bases between the two ends. The CDR3 DNA follows: TGTGCCAGCAGCTTGTCCCAGGGCTTTTTAGCCTACGAGCAGTACTTC. It translates to CASSLSQGFLAYEQYF.

The chain joins TRBV19 to TRBJ1-1; D possibly corresponds to TRBD1 (6 bases). CDR3 size: 14 residues. Trimming took off 4 bases at V and 4 bases at J, with 13 bases between the two ends. Germline loops: CDR1 LNHDA, CDR2 SQIVND (reference sequence). The CDR3 DNA reads as TGTGCCAGTAGTACAGGGGCTCGGGGCACTGAAGCTTTCTTT. This sequence encodes CASSTGARGTEAFF.

The V and J genes are TRBV7-3 and TRBJ2-1; 7 nucleotides line up with TRBD1. The trim removed 0 bases at V and 6 bases at J, leaving 8 bases unmatched. Germline lookup yields CDR1 SGHTA and CDR2 FQGTGA. The CDR3 sequence is 16 residues long. CDR3 region: CASSLTGTATPNEQFF. The CDR3 DNA follows: TGTGCCAGCAGCTTAACCGGGACAGCCACCCCCAATGAGCAGTTCTTC.

The V call is TRBV25-1, the J call TRBJ2-3, with D possibly matching TRBD1 (6 bases). V was shortened by 3 bases and J by 0 bases, with 13 bases between the two germline ends. The CDR3 sequence is 16 residues long. Germline CDR1 reads MGHDK; CDR2 reads SYGVNS. In DNA form, the CDR3 reads TGTGCCAGCAGTGAGGACAGCACTGCAAGCACAGATACGCAGTATTTT. Encoded protein: CASSEDSTASTDTQYF.

This clone was observed a handful of times. The chain links TRBV5-8 to TRBJ2-1; 7 bases line up with TRBD2. The germline CDR1 and CDR2 sequences are SGHTS and YDEGEE. The CDR3 consists of 12 residues. V dropped 6 bases and J dropped 9; count of bases not matched to a gene: 6. The CDR3 here is CASTLREAEQFF. CDR3 DNA: TGTGCCAGCACCCTCCGGGAGGCTGAGCAGTTCTTC.

The CDR3 DNA reads TGTGCCATCAGTGATCAGGGGAGGGGGCACAATGAGCAGTTCTTC. This translates into CAISDQGRGHNEQFF. The chain combines TRBV10-3 with TRBJ2-1; D is tentatively TRBD1 or TRBD2 (7 bases each). This CDR3 is 15 amino acids long. Looked up from germline, CDR1 is ENHRY and CDR2 is SYGVKD. V dropped 3 bases and J dropped 5 bases, with 14 bases sitting between them.

This rearrangement joins TRBV20-1 to TRBJ2-1; D perhaps matches TRBD1 (5 bases). Germline V CDR1 and CDR2: DFQATT, SNEGSKA (reference sequence). Trimming cost V 6 bases and J 10 bases, with 13 bases left between them. The CDR3 has 11 amino acids. CDR3: CSAGRTPEQFF. CDR3 DNA sequence: TGCAGTGCGGGCAGGACACCGGAGCAGTTCTTC.

This clone was recorded a few times. This rearrangement joins TRBV7-6 to TRBJ1-5, with TRBD1 matching over 8 bases. J lost 2 bases, V lost 5 bases, and 5 bases had no gene match. The CDR3 is made up of 15 amino acids. Germline assignment: CDR1 SGHVS and CDR2 FNYEAQ. The CDR3 DNA is TGTGCCAGCAGCCAGGGGGCCGGCGGCAATCAGCCCCAGCATTTT. This gives the protein CASSQGAGGNQPQHF.

This CDR3 is CSVLTGDSNQPQHF. DNA for the CDR3: TGCAGCGTTTTAACTGGGGATAGCAATCAGCCCCAGCATTTT. The rearrangement uses TRBV29-1 and TRBJ1-5; no firm D call. Trimming left V 5 bases short and J 0 bases short, with 11 bases between. CDR3 length: 14 residues. Germline V gene data show CDR1 as SQVTM and CDR2 as ANQGSEA.

This clone was observed a few times. This sequence joins TRBV5-1 and TRBJ1-1; 10 bases align to TRBD1. This CDR3 spans 15 amino acids. The ends lost 4 bases at V and 1 base at J; junction bases unmatched: 4. Germline CDR1 SGHRS, CDR2 YFSETQ. Written as DNA, the CDR3 is TGCGCCAGCAGCAACCGGGACAGGGGGAACACTGAAGCTTTCTTT. Amino acid sequence: CASSNRDRGNTEAFF.

The CDR3 bases are TGTGCCAGCACCCTAGGTGGCCGAAGGGGAGCTTTCTTT. As protein: CASTLGGRRGAFF. The chain couples TRBV28 to TRBJ1-1; D may be TRBD1 (5 bases). Trimming took 7 bases from V and 10 from J, leaving 19 bases between them. The CDR3 runs to 13 residues. Per the germline V gene, CDR1 is MDHEN and CDR2 is SYDVKM.

The sample holds one count of this clone. This sequence joins TRBV6-1 and TRBJ1-2; D unclear. CDR1 is MNHNS, CDR2 SASEGT, per germline. V shed 3 bases and J shed 5 bases, with 10 bases lying between them. The CDR3 has 13 residues. CDR3 in DNA: TGTGCCAGCAGTGAGACACGAGGATATGGCTACACCTTC. It yields the protein CASSETRGYGYTF.

The chain links TRBV7-2 to TRBJ1-2; 11 nucleotides agree with TRBD1. Unmatched junction bases numbered 0, after V lost 1 base and J lost 5 bases. This CDR3 contains 14 residues. Germline V gene data show CDR1 as SGHTA and CDR2 as FQGNSA. For the CDR3, the DNA is TGTGCCAGCAGCTTAGGGGACAGGGGGTATGGCTACACCTTC. Protein: CASSLGDRGYGYTF. Variable domain in full (rest from reference TRBV7-2 and TRBJ1-2): GAGVSQSPSNKVTEKGKDVELRCDPISGHTALYWYRQSLGQGLEFLIYFQGNSAPDKSGLPSDRFSAERTGGSVSTLTIQRTQQEDSAVYLCASSLGDRGYGYTFGSGTRLTVV.

The J gene is TRBJ2-7, the V gene TRBV28, with D possibly being TRBD1 (6 bases). Germline values: CDR1 MDHEN, CDR2 SYDVKM. The V end was cut by 6 bases, the J end by 3 bases, with 12 bases between. CDR3 length: 13 amino acids. The CDR3 DNA reads as TGTGCCAGCAGGGTCGGACAGATCTACGAGCAGTACTTC. Protein product: CASRVGQIYEQYF. Full variable domain (remainder filled in from reference TRBV28 and TRBJ2-7): DVKVTQSSRYLVKRTGEKVFLECVQDMDHENMFWYRQDPGLGLRLIYFSYDVKMKEKGDIPEGYSVSREKKERFSLILESASTNQTSMYLCASRVGQIYEQYFGPGTRLTVT.

The chain carries TRBV10-2 and TRBJ1-1; D is undetermined. Germline V lookup: CDR1 WSHSY, CDR2 SAAADI. CDR3 size: 14 residues. Trimming removed 2 bases at V and 6 bases at J, with 13 bases between. CDR3: CASSERVVNSEAFF. The CDR3 DNA sequence: TGCGCCAGCAGTGAGAGGGTTGTCAACTCTGAAGCTTTCTTT.

The V and J genes are TRBV6-1 and TRBJ1-1, with D unresolved. Between the trimmed V and J ends, which lost 2 bases and 1 base, there was a span of 5 bases. This CDR3 has 13 residues. Germline V gene data show CDR1 as MNHNS and CDR2 as SASEGT. The CDR3 region has the DNA TGTGCCAGCAGTGAAACATCGAACACTGAAGCTTTCTTT. Residues: CASSETSNTEAFF.

The chain uses TRBV10-3 and TRBJ1-1; D gene unclear. The V and J ends lost 4 bases and 3 bases respectively, with 12 bases between them. The CDR3 consists of 14 residues. Per the germline V gene, CDR1 is ENHRY and CDR2 is SYGVKD. This chain's CDR3 is CAISVRESDTEAFF. In DNA, the CDR3 is TGTGCCATCAGTGTGAGGGAGAGTGACACTGAAGCTTTCTTT.

This clone was observed once. V and J are TRBV7-2 and TRBJ1-5; D gene ambiguous. This CDR3 has 16 residues. V lost 1 base and J lost 9, with 19 bases in between. Per the germline V gene, CDR1 is SGHTA and CDR2 is FQGNSA. The CDR3, as DNA: TGTGCCAGCAGCTTAGGCGCCCGCGGGGTTTTGGGGCCCCAGCATTTT. Translated: CASSLGARGVLGPQHF. The full variable domain, with the rest looked up from reference TRBV7-2 and TRBJ1-5, is GAGVSQSPSNKVTEKGKDVELRCDPISGHTALYWYRQSLGQGLEFLIYFQGNSAPDKSGLPSDRFSAERTGGSVSTLTIQRTQQEDSAVYLCASSLGARGVLGPQHFGDGTRLSIL.

The sample holds one count of this clone. This chain links TRBV27 with TRBJ2-2, with 7 bases lining up with TRBD2. Germline-derived CDR1 and CDR2 are MNHEY and SMNVEV (reference sequence). The CDR3 is 13 amino acids. The J segment lost 6 bases and the V segment lost 6 bases, leaving 4 bases of the junction unmatched. The CDR3 loop is CASSPSGPGELFF. CDR3 sequence (DNA): TGTGCCAGCAGCCCTAGCGGACCCGGGGAGCTGTTTTTT.

The chain couples TRBV7-3 to TRBJ2-3, with no clear D. The germline CDR1 and CDR2 sequences are SGHTA and FQGTGA. The V gene lost 1 base and the J gene lost 6 bases, with 17 bases spanning the gap. The CDR3 contains 16 residues. CDR3 residues: CASSLKGIQPYDTQYF. The CDR3 DNA reads as TGTGCCAGCAGCTTAAAGGGCATCCAACCATATGATACGCAGTATTTT.

This clone turned up a few times. The chain is built from TRBV29-1 and TRBJ1-1; D is perhaps TRBD1 (6 bases). V was cut by 5 bases and J by 6 bases, with 10 bases left in between. This CDR3 comprises 11 residues. Germline-derived CDR1 and CDR2 are SQVTM and ANQGSEA. The DNA for the CDR3 is TGCAGCGTTCTACAGGGTTCTGAAGCTTTCTTT. This gives the protein CSVLQGSEAFF.

The rearrangement joins TRBV12-5 to TRBJ2-3, with a tentative D call TRBD2 (6 bases). Deletions cut 0 bases from V and 2 bases from J, with 15 bases between. CDR3 length: 17 amino acids. Germline V gene lookup returns CDR1 LGHNT and CDR2 FRNRAP. The CDR3 sequence is CASGLVLGGFSTDTQYF. CDR3 in DNA: TGTGCTAGTGGTTTGGTACTAGGAGGGTTCTCCACAGATACGCAGTATTTT.

The chain is built from TRBV6-1 and TRBJ1-5; 8 bases are shared with TRBD1. V was pared by 3 bases and J by 3 bases, with 4 bases of the junction left unmatched. Per the germline V gene, CDR1 is MNHNS and CDR2 is SASEGT. This CDR3 is built from 15 residues. CDR3 DNA: TGTGCCAGCAGTGACGGACAGGGCGCCAATCAGCCCCAGCATTTT. Amino acids: CASSDGQGANQPQHF.

This rearrangement joins TRBV14 to TRBJ1-2; 9 bases fit TRBD1. The CDR3 sequence is 13 residues long. Unmatched junction bases numbered 4, after V lost 3 bases and J lost 8 bases. Germline V gives CDR1 SGHDN, CDR2 FVKESK. The CDR3 spells CASSHTGGHGYTF. The CDR3 DNA sequence: TGTGCCAGCAGCCATACAGGGGGCCACGGCTACACCTTC. The whole variable domain, remainder taken from reference TRBV14 and TRBJ1-2, is EAGVTQFPSHSVIEKGQTVTLRCDPISGHDNLYWYRRVMGKEIKFLLHFVKESKQDESGMPNNRFLAERTGGTYSTLKVQPAELEDSGVYFCASSHTGGHGYTFGSGTRLTVV.

This clone came up a few times. V usage is TRBV7-8 and J usage is TRBJ2-7; tentatively, D is TRBD2 (6 bases). The V and J ends lost 5 bases and 9 bases respectively, with 20 bases between them. In germline, CDR1 is SGHVS, CDR2 FQNEAQ. The CDR3 covers 14 residues. The CDR3 is CASSPLGLSSGQYF. As DNA, the CDR3 is TGTGCCAGCAGCCCCCTGGGACTTTCCTCGGGGCAGTACTTC.

This chain uses TRBV2 with TRBJ1-6, with a possible D match to TRBD1 (6 bases). The germline V gene has CDR1 SNHLY and CDR2 FYNNEI. The CDR3 covers 15 residues. Trimming took off 6 bases at V and 7 bases at J, with 16 bases between the two ends. The CDR3 sequence is CASSVQGLGNSPLHF. In DNA, the CDR3 is TGTGCCAGCAGCGTGCAGGGGTTGGGAAATTCACCCCTCCACTTT. Using reference TRBV2 and TRBJ1-6 for the parts outside the CDR3, the full variable domain is EPEVTQTPSHQVTQMGQEVILRCVPISNHLYFYWYRQILGQKVEFLVSFYNNEISEKSEIFDDQFSVERPDGSNFTLKIRSTKLEDSAMYFCASSVQGLGNSPLHFGNGTRLTVT.

This chain joins TRBV5-4 and TRBJ2-1, with a possible D match to TRBD2 (6 bases). With 4 bases removed from V and 1 base from J, the gap between germline ends came to 12 bases. Germline CDR1 reads SGHNT; CDR2 reads YYREEE (reference sequence). The CDR3 has 15 residues. The DNA for the CDR3 is TGTGCCAGCAGCCCGGGACTTAATTCCTACAATGAGCAGTTCTTC. This encodes CASSPGLNSYNEQFF.

Only a few counts were recorded for this clone. The rearrangement links TRBV6-6 to TRBJ2-7, with 11 bases aligning to TRBD2. Unmatched junction bases numbered 7, after V lost 7 bases and J lost 5 bases. In germline, CDR1 is MNHNY, CDR2 SVGAGI (reference sequence). There are 14 residues in the CDR3. The CDR3 region is CASILTSGSHEQYF. The CDR3 coding sequence is TGTGCCAGCATACTTACTAGCGGGAGCCACGAGCAGTACTTC.

The chain links TRBV6-5 to TRBJ1-1; no clear D. The CDR3 has 14 residues. V lost 6 bases and J lost 4, with 15 bases in between. Germline loops: CDR1 MNHEY, CDR2 SVGAGI. The DNA of the CDR3 is TGTGCCAGCAGGCAAACCGTTCCGCCCACTGAAGCTTTCTTT. The encoded protein is CASRQTVPPTEAFF.

This clone came up a few times. This sequence joins TRBV7-9 and TRBJ1-2; D remains ambiguous. With 5 bases removed from V and 2 bases from J, the gap between germline ends came to 9 bases. The CDR3 is 13 residues long. Germline V lookup: CDR1 SEHNR, CDR2 FQNEAQ (reference sequence). CDR3 in DNA: TGTGCCAGCAGCCCCGACATGAACTATGGCTACACCTTC. Amino acids: CASSPDMNYGYTF. Full variable domain (remainder filled in from reference TRBV7-9 and TRBJ1-2): DTGVSQNPRHKITKRGQNVTFRCDPISEHNRLYWYRQTLGQGPEFLTYFQNEAQLEKSRLLSDRFSAERPKGSFSTLEIQRTEQGDSAMYLCASSPDMNYGYTFGSGTRLTVV.